One sample yielded the 2 T cell receptor beta chains listed below, sequenced in a study of monozygotic twins with inflammatory bowel disease. Reprocessing the 5' RACE reads, TCRdb reports a single entry for every CDR3 protein and omits DNA. The sample data list 440,000 or so distinct CDR3 sequences. The sequenced sample consisted of blood. The receptors were gathered from a human donor with ulcerative colitis or Crohn's disease, or a healthy co-twin of an affected twin (not recorded which).

The V call is TRBV7-2, the J call TRBJ2-1; the D gene TCRdb calls, TRBD1, cannot be checked with no DNA. This CDR3 is 18 amino acids long. Per the germline V gene, CDR1 is SGHTA and CDR2 is FQGNSA. The CDR3 reads CASSLALGQGISYNEQFF.

The gene calls are TRBV29-1 and TRBJ2-7; the TCRdb D gene call, TRBD1, has no DNA to confirm it. Germline V lookup: CDR1 SQVTM, CDR2 ANQGSEA. The length of the CDR3 is 12 residues. The CDR3 loop reads CSVRFTGYEQYF.